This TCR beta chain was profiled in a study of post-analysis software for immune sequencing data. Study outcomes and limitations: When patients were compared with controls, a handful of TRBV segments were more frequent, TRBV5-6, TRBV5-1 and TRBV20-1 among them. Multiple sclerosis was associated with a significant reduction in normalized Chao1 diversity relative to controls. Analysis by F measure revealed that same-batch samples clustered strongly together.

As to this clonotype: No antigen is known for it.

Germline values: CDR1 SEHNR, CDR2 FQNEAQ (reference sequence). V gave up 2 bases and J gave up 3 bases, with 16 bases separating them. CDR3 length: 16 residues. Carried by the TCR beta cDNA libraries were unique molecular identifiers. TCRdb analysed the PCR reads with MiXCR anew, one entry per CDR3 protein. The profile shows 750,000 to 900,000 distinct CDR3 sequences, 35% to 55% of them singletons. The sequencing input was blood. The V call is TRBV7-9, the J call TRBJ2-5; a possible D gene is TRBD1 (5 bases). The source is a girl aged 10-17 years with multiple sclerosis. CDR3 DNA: TGTGCCAGCAGCTTACCCGACAGAGCGAATGAAGAGACCCAGTACTTC. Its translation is CASSLPDRANEETQYF. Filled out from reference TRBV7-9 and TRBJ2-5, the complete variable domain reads DTGVSQNPRHKITKRGQNVTFRCDPISEHNRLYWYRQTLGQGPEFLTYFQNEAQLEKSRLLSDRFSAERPKGSFSTLEIQRTEQGDSAMYLCASSLPDRANEETQYFGPGTRLLVL.